This TCR beta chain derives from a study of CD8+CD57+ T cells in acquired aplastic anemia. Study as a whole: Sorted CD4+ plus CD8+ cells gave DNA averaging 3.2 ug. Findings of the study overall: For CD8+ Simpson's diversity, patients and controls showed no significant difference.

TCR beta VDJ and CDR3 were profiled, and genomic DNA was the template. Using its own MiXCR run on the reads, TCRdb lists one record per CDR3 protein. The sample consists of a few hundred thousand distinct CDR3 sequences, over 25% of them appearing once. With regard to this clonotype: The antigen remains undetermined.

Before being chosen for sequencing, patients had shown CD8+CD57+ cell expansion by flow cytometry. Material: sorted CD4+, CD8+, or CD8+CD57+ T cells (not recorded which) from PBMCs. The sequence came from a human donor with aplastic anemia.

CDR3 protein: CASSESVTGGDSPLHF. The CDR3 DNA sequence: TGTGCCAGCAGTGAATCGGTAACAGGGGGGGATTCACCCCTCCACTTT. The chain joins TRBV25-1 to TRBJ1-6; 8 bases are shared with TRBD1. Germline loops: CDR1 MGHDK, CDR2 SYGVNS. Trimming cost V 1 base and J 8 bases; bases outside gene matches: 7. The CDR3 spans 16 residues.